Following are 17 T cell receptor beta chains from one sample sequenced in a study of control samples from healthy donors and cancer patients. Measured with immunoSEQ multiplex PCR; TCRdb has only the in-frame clones, and not every one. The sample has about 190,000 clones; approximately 90% are singletons. The material sequenced was blood. Receptor source: a man aged 25 to 40 in good health.

The chain links TRBV7-8 to TRBJ2-1; D possibly corresponds to TRBD1 (6 bases). Trimming cost V 5 bases and J 8 bases, with 16 bases left between them. Germline V gene lookup returns CDR1 SGHVS and CDR2 FQNEAQ. This CDR3 has 14 residues. The CDR3 DNA is TGTGCCAGCAGCCGAGACAGGACGGTCGATGAGCAGTTCTTC. This codes for CASSRDRTVDEQFF.

The chain combines TRBV27 with TRBJ2-1; 12 nucleotides align to TRBD2. With 7 bases clipped from V and 7 bases from J, the junction kept 8 bases outside the gene matches. Germline CDR1 is MNHEY and CDR2 is SMNVEV (reference sequence). This CDR3 comprises 15 residues. CDR3 nucleotide sequence: TGTGCCAGCATCCTTACTAGCGGGGGGAGGAATGAGCAGTTCTTC. As protein: CASILTSGGRNEQFF.

The chain couples TRBV7-8 to TRBJ1-3; D is perhaps TRBD1 (6 bases). CDR1 SGHVS and CDR2 FQNEAQ come from the germline V gene. The CDR3 is made up of 16 amino acids. Trimming took 0 bases from V and 0 from J, leaving 9 bases between them. The CDR3 protein is CASSLAGGASGNTIYF. The CDR3 DNA sequence: TGTGCCAGCAGCTTAGCGGGGGGGGCCTCTGGAAACACCATATATTTT.

This clone was counted a single time. J is TRBJ2-3 and V is TRBV6-5; no clear D. Per the germline V gene, CDR1 is MNHEY and CDR2 is SVGAGI. Trimming left V 4 bases short and J 0 bases short, with 11 bases between. There are 15 residues in the CDR3. CDR3 bases: TGTGCCAGCAGTTCTTTGGTCTCTAGCACAGATACGCAGTATTTT. This codes for CASSSLVSSTDTQYF.

The genes are TRBV10-3 and TRBJ1-1; no reliable D call. CDR3 length equals 13 residues. V lost 8 bases to trimming and J lost 2 bases, with 12 bases between them. Germline CDR1 is ENHRY and CDR2 is SYGVKD. This chain's CDR3 is CAIGGVGNTEAFF. CDR3 coding DNA: TGTGCCATCGGTGGAGTGGGAAACACTGAAGCTTTCTTT.

This clone was seen a single time. The chain carries TRBV11-3 and TRBJ2-5; the D gene is possibly TRBD1 (6 bases). The CDR3 runs to 14 residues. Germline CDR1 SGHNT, CDR2 YENEEA. With 5 bases removed from V and 1 base from J, the gap between germline ends came to 11 bases. CDR3 DNA: TGTGCCAGCAGCCAGGGGCTATCCCAAGAGACCCAGTACTTC. This codes for CASSQGLSQETQYF.

V and J are TRBV19 and TRBJ1-6, with 8 bases matching TRBD1. This CDR3 contains 16 residues. Unmatched junction bases numbered 12, after V lost 4 bases and J lost 10 bases. Germline-derived CDR1 and CDR2 are LNHDA and SQIVND (reference sequence). CDR3 sequence (DNA): TGTGCCAGTAGTACGGGACAGGCGACAAGAGGATCACCCCTCCACTTT. This gives the protein CASSTGQATRGSPLHF.

This clone occurred once. V gene TRBV7-9 combines with J gene TRBJ1-2; TRBD1 aligns across 7 bases. After removal of 1 base from V and 2 bases from J, the junction contained 1 base not matched to a gene. Looked up from germline, CDR1 is SEHNR and CDR2 is FQNEAQ (reference sequence). The CDR3 spans 14 residues. This CDR3 reads CASSLEGQNYGYTF. CDR3 coding DNA: TGTGCCAGCAGCTTAGAGGGACAGAACTATGGCTACACCTTC.

The V and J genes are TRBV2 and TRBJ1-2; D is perhaps TRBD1 (5 bases). V was trimmed by 6 bases and J by 2 bases, leaving 10 bases between them. The CDR3 loop spans 13 amino acids. Germline values: CDR1 SNHLY, CDR2 FYNNEI. In DNA, the CDR3 is TGTGCCAGCAGAGGGGCCGGAAACTATGGCTACACCTTC. Its translation: CASRGAGNYGYTF.

The rearrangement uses TRBV4-2 and TRBJ1-2; the D is unclear. Germline V lookup: CDR1 LGHNA, CDR2 YNFKEQ. The CDR3 consists of 15 residues. Trimming removed 0 bases from V and 4 bases from J, with 12 bases in between. In nucleotides, the CDR3 is TGTGCCAGCAGCCAAGAGGTGTCGGGTGGCTATGGCTACACCTTC. Residues: CASSQEVSGGYGYTF.

The chain uses TRBV13 and TRBJ2-6; D unresolved. The CDR3 contains 17 residues. V was cut by 4 bases and J by 0 bases, with 13 bases left in between. Germline values: CDR1 PRHDT, CDR2 FYEKMQ (reference sequence). In nucleotides, the CDR3 is TGTGCCAGCAGCTCTGGGAACTCTTTCTCTGGGGCCAACGTCCTGACTTTC. This encodes CASSSGNSFSGANVLTF.

This chain links TRBV5-1 with TRBJ2-2; no definite D call. CDR1 and CDR2 from the germline V gene are SGHRS and YFSETQ. With 1 base removed from V and 8 bases from J, the gap between germline ends came to 3 bases. The CDR3 is made up of 11 amino acids. The DNA for the CDR3 is TGCGCCAGCAGCTTGCAGGGGGAGCTGTTTTTT. Protein: CASSLQGELFF.

The gene calls are TRBV5-1 and TRBJ1-1; TRBD1 matches at 8 bases. The CDR3 totals 15 residues. V shed 0 bases and J 1 base; nucleotides not matched to a gene: 2. Germline CDR1 SGHRS, CDR2 YFSETQ. CDR3 amino acids: CASSLEGTGNTEAFF. Here the CDR3 DNA reads TGCGCCAGCAGCTTGGAAGGGACAGGGAACACTGAAGCTTTCTTT.

The table lists this clone with a few counts. The chain couples TRBV6-2 or TRBV6-3 to TRBJ2-1; the D gene is possibly TRBD2 (6 bases). V shed 5 bases and J shed 1 base, with 15 bases lying between them. The CDR3 covers 16 residues. Per germline, CDR1 MNHEY and CDR2 SVGEGT. The CDR3 sequence is CASSTRLAGSYNEQFF. The CDR3 nucleotides read TGTGCCAGCAGTACCCGTCTCGCGGGGTCCTACAATGAGCAGTTCTTC.

The chain recombines TRBV7-2 with TRBJ1-5, with a tentative D call TRBD1 (6 bases). Germline CDR1 SGHTA, CDR2 FQGNSA. The CDR3 is 15 amino acids. V shed 2 bases and J shed 2 bases, with 10 bases lying between them. The CDR3 DNA follows: TGTGCCAGCAGCTTACGACAGGTGGGCAATCAGCCCCAGCATTTT. This gives the protein CASSLRQVGNQPQHF.

The chain recombines TRBV27 with TRBJ1-1, with a possible D match to TRBD1 (5 bases). Germline CDR1 reads MNHEY; CDR2 reads SMNVEV (reference sequence). This CDR3 is built from 16 residues. Between the trimmed V and J ends, which lost 1 base and 1 base, there was a span of 13 bases. The CDR3 DNA sequence: TGTGCCAGCAGTTTATACGGGGGAGGAAAGAACACTGAAGCTTTCTTT. Encoded protein: CASSLYGGGKNTEAFF.

This clone was detected once. The rearrangement joins TRBV15 to TRBJ2-1; possibly TRBD1 for D (8 bases). Germline-derived CDR1 and CDR2 are LNHNV and YYDKDF (reference sequence). With 5 bases removed from V and 7 bases from J, the gap between germline ends came to 18 bases. The CDR3 extends over 15 amino acids. The CDR3 reads CATSQQGGDRNEQFF. Written as DNA, the CDR3 is TGTGCCACCAGCCAACAGGGGGGGGACAGGAATGAGCAGTTCTTC.